Listed below are T cell receptor beta chains from one sample, sequenced in a study of tumor-infiltrating lymphocytes in primary liver carcinoma. TCRdb re-called the multiplex PCR reads through MiXCR, storing one row per CDR3 protein. The data hold some 30,000 distinct CDR3 sequences, with approximately 71% observed a single time. The sequencing input was liver tumor tissue from sampling region 3. These receptors were taken from a woman under 40 with primary liver carcinoma and hepatitis B virus infection. The CDR3 runs from the conserved cysteine through the conserved F or W. A D gene is named only where the DNA matches it firmly. Not all rows give a size; the values are once, few, many and, for expanded clones, a class.

TRBV10-3	.	.	TRBJ1-1	CAMSTGTTLNTGACF	TGTGCCATGAGCACCGGGACAACGCTGAACACTGGAGCTTGCTTT
TRBV11-3	TRBD2	.	TRBJ2-1	CQQPTSGGGAYEQFF	TGCCAGCAGCCGACTAGCGGGGGGGGGGCGTATGAGCAGTTCTTC
TRBV11-2	TRBD1	.	TRBJ2-3	CASNRTRQGRGDTQYF	TGTGCCAGCAACCGGACGCGACAGGGAAGGGGAGACACGCAATATTTT
TRBV6-5	TRBD1	.	TRBJ2-2	CASMGQGLTGELFF	TGTGCCAGCATGGGACAGGGGTTAACTGGGGAGCTGTTTTTT
TRBV7-8	TRBD2	.	TRBJ2-3	CASGPPRGSGSASDTQYF	TGTGCCAGCGGCCCCCCGCGGGGGAGCGGGAGCGCCTCAGATACGCAGTATTTT
TRBV11-1	.	.	TRBJ2-7	CDSSPRTAGLRDQYF	TGTGACAGCAGCCCTCGGACAGCAGGACTACGCGACCAGTACTTC
TRBV6-1	TRBD2	.	TRBJ2-5	CARSKAQPGLAGIVETQYF	TGTGCCCGCAGTAAAGCTCAGCCGGGACTAGCGGGAATTGTTGAAACCCAGTACTTC
TRBV11-2	TRBD1	.	TRBJ2-3	CASGLTRQGRGDTQYF	TGTGCCAGCGGCCTGACGCGACAGGGAAGGGGAGATACCCAGTATTTT
TRBV6-2/TRBV6-3	.	.	TRBJ2-3	CASSYSITRGTILF	TGTGCCAGCAGTTACTCGATCACGCGGGGCACTATTCTTTTT
TRBV28	.	many	TRBJ2-6	CASSTDRMISGANVLTF	TGTGCCAGCAGTACTGACAGAATGATCTCTGGGGCCAACGTCCTGACTTTC
TRBV11-2	.	.	TRBJ2-1	CASSLDGGSYNEQFF	TGTGCCAGCAGCTTAGATGGTGGTTCCTACAATGAGCAGTTCTTC
TRBV29-1	.	many	TRBJ2-7	CSVTGQEFYEQYF	TGCAGCGTAACGGGACAAGAATTCTACGAGCAGTACTTC
TRBV5-1	TRBD2	.	TRBJ2-3	CASSTVRAGGADTQYF	TGCGCCAGCAGCACCGTCCGGGCGGGAGGTGCAGATACGCAGTATTTT
TRBV6-1	.	once	TRBJ2-2	CASSETLPGDAADTRELFF	TGTGCCAGCAGTGAAACCCTTCCCGGGGACGCCGCGGACACCAGGGAGCTGTTTTTT
TRBV29-1	TRBD2	.	TRBJ2-1	CSVALAGGLMGNEQSF	TGCAGCGTTGCCCTAGCGGGAGGATTGATGGGAAATGAGCAGTCCTTC
TRBV6-5	.	few	TRBJ1-2	CASSSDGVHGYAF	TGTGCCAGCAGTTCGGATGGGGTTCACGGCTACGCCTTC
TRBV5-5	TRBD2	.	TRBJ2-3	CASSFSSGVANTQYF	TGTGCCAGCAGCTTTAGTAGCGGGGTAGCAAATACGCAGTATTTT
TRBV11-1	.	.	TRBJ1-2	CASSFSASLGSYTF	TGCGCCAGCAGCTTTTCAGCGTCCTTGGGAAGTTACACCTTC
TRBV11-2	.	.	TRBJ2-7	CASSSPRTGTNEHYF	TGTGCCAGCAGCTCTCCTAGGACGGGTACCAACGAGCATTACTTC
TRBV11-2	.	once	TRBJ2-3	CASSRMRRGKGDTQYF	TGTGCCAGCAGCCGGATGCGACGGGGAAAGGGAGATACGCAGTATTTT
TRBV12-3/TRBV12-4	TRBD2	many	TRBJ2-5	CASRRLAGGPRVEDQYF	TGTGCCAGCAGAAGACTAGCGGGAGGGCCAAGAGTAGAAGACCAGTACTTC
TRBV12-3/TRBV12-4	.	.	TRBJ2-3	CASTSRGSDTQYF	TGTGCCAGTACCTCCAGAGGATCAGATACGCAGTATTTT
TRBV11-2	.	.	TRBJ2-1	CASRQVRRGTEQLF	TGTGCCAGCAGACAGGTTCGGAGGGGGACTGAGCAGTTATTC
TRBV29-1	.	.	TRBJ2-3	CSVKIQPDYSTNKQYF	TGCAGTGTTAAGATTCAGCCTGATTATTCCACAAATAAGCAGTATTTT
TRBV4-3	.	.	TRBJ1-6	CTSSHGEASPFLF	TGCACCAGCAGCCATGGAGAGGCTTCACCCTTCCTCTTT
TRBV6-5	.	.	TRBJ1-6	CVSRERSAPLSHLHF	TGTGTCAGCAGGGAAAGGAGTGCCCCCCTTTCACATCTCCACTTT
TRBV12-3/TRBV12-4	.	once	TRBJ1-1	CASNQLPQGREGAEAFF	TGTGCCAGCAATCAACTCCCCCAGGGGAGGGAGGGGGCTGAAGCTTTCTTT
TRBV28	.	.	TRBJ2-1	CASSPEQRAGRLNEQFF	TGTGCCAGCAGTCCAGAACAGAGGGCAGGGAGACTCAATGAGCAGTTCTTC
TRBV11-2	.	.	TRBJ1-5	CANSLNFETSNQPQHF	TGTGCCAACAGCTTAAATTTCGAGACATCAAACCAGCCCCAGCATTTT
TRBV11-2	TRBD1	.	TRBJ2-1	CASGHRGTANGQFF	TGTGCCAGCGGTCACCGAGGGACAGCCAATGGGCAGTTCTTC
TRBV6-2/TRBV6-3	.	.	TRBJ1-5	CASKESRDISQPQHF	TGTGCCAGCAAAGAGTCTAGAGATATCAGTCAGCCCCAGCATTTT